The 23 T cell receptor beta chains below come from one sample, sequenced in a study of cytomegalovirus exposure and HLA in healthy donors. PCR involved 60 Vbeta and 13 Jbeta primers. Profiling relied on immunoSEQ multiplex PCR, and the TCRdb table lists in-frame clones only, not all of them. The sample includes fewer than 200,000 clones, about 80% of them seen just once. The sequenced sample was PBMCs. All receptors derive from a female donor in good health and CMV-seronegative.

V is TRBV9 and J is TRBJ1-5; TRBD1 matches at 7 bases. CDR1 SGDLS and CDR2 YYNGEE come from the germline V gene. After removal of 3 bases from V and 0 bases from J, the junction contained 3 bases not matched to a gene. The length of the CDR3 is 15 residues. CDR3 in amino acids: CASSGTGDSNQPQHF. The CDR3 DNA sequence: TGTGCCAGCAGCGGAACAGGGGATAGCAATCAGCCCCAGCATTTT.

This chain links TRBV27 with TRBJ2-1; 10 nucleotides align to TRBD2. J lost 9 bases, V lost 8 bases, and 10 bases had no gene match. From germline, CDR1 is MNHEY and CDR2 SMNVEV (reference sequence). This CDR3 spans 14 amino acids. CDR3 in amino acids: CASVGAGGPGEQFF. In DNA form, the CDR3 reads TGTGCCAGCGTCGGAGCGGGAGGGCCAGGTGAGCAGTTCTTC.

V and J are TRBV30 and TRBJ1-2, with D unresolved. Looked up from germline, CDR1 is GTSNPN and CDR2 is SVGIG (reference sequence). The CDR3 is made up of 12 amino acids. Trimming took 5 bases from V and 5 from J, leaving 12 bases between them. CDR3 residues: CAWGRVRYGYTF. CDR3 in DNA: TGTGCCTGGGGGAGGGTCCGGTATGGCTACACCTTC.

The V call is TRBV5-8, the J call TRBJ2-7; tentatively, D is TRBD1 (6 bases). With 4 bases removed from V and 4 bases from J, the gap between germline ends came to 15 bases. CDR1 is SGHTS and CDR2 is YDEGEE in the germline V gene. CDR3 length: 14 residues. The CDR3 is CASSQGNREYEQYF. The CDR3 nucleotides are TGTGCCAGCAGCCAGGGGAACAGGGAGTACGAGCAGTACTTC.

The V gene is TRBV30, the J gene TRBJ1-2; D gene unclear. The CDR3 spans 10 residues. Germline V CDR1 and CDR2: GTSNPN, SVGIG (reference sequence). Written as DNA, the CDR3 is TGTGCTATTTTCGGGTTGAGAAACACCTTC. Translating gives CAIFGLRNTF.

This chain connects TRBV5-8 to TRBJ1-1; maybe TRBD1 (6 bases). The germline gives CDR1 SGHTS, CDR2 YDEGEE. The CDR3 extends over 15 amino acids. Trimming shortened V by 7 bases and J by 5 bases, and 21 bases separated the two germline ends. CDR3 bases: TGTGCCAGCTTACCTGTAGGGACACCGAAGACTGAAGCTTTCTTT. Protein product: CASLPVGTPKTEAFF.

This clone was seen a few times. The chain links TRBV7-9 to TRBJ2-3, with 8 bases aligning to TRBD2. CDR3 length: 13 amino acids. Germline CDR1 is SEHNR and CDR2 is FQNEAQ (reference sequence). CDR3 sequence: CTSGVFNTDTQYF. The CDR3 DNA reads TGTACTAGCGGTGTCTTTAACACAGATACGCAGTATTTT.

The V gene is TRBV5-1, the J gene TRBJ2-1; 9 bases map to TRBD1. CDR1 and CDR2 from the germline V gene are SGHRS and YFSETQ. Trimming took 4 bases from V and 9 from J; bases not matched to a gene: 8. CDR3 length equals 14 residues. CDR3 sequence reads: CASSGRQGGTEQFF. The CDR3 DNA follows: TGCGCCAGCAGCGGTAGACAGGGGGGGACTGAGCAGTTCTTC.

CDR3 in amino acids: CASSVGTAISYGYTF. For the CDR3, the DNA is TGTGCCAGCAGCGTAGGGACAGCGATTTCCTATGGCTACACCTTC. The chain recombines TRBV9 with TRBJ1-2; D may be TRBD1 (6 bases). CDR1 and CDR2 from the germline V gene are SGDLS and YYNGEE. This CDR3 contains 15 residues. The ends were cut back, 0 bases at V and 4 bases at J, with 13 bases in the middle.

The chain joins TRBV9 to TRBJ1-3, with 7 bases matching TRBD1. This CDR3 has 16 amino acids. Per germline, CDR1 SGDLS and CDR2 YYNGEE. The J segment lost 2 bases and the V segment lost 0 bases, leaving 5 bases of the junction unmatched. CDR3 DNA sequence: TGTGCCAGCAGCGTAGGGACCGGGACAGCTGGAAACACCATATATTTT. As protein: CASSVGTGTAGNTIYF.

The chain combines TRBV11-2 with TRBJ1-2; D ambiguous. The CDR3 spans 11 residues. With 5 bases removed from V and 14 bases from J, the gap between germline ends came to 15 bases. Germline CDR1 SGHAT, CDR2 FQNNGV. The CDR3 DNA reads TGTGCCAGCAGCACTGTCCGCGGATTAACCTTC. Translating gives CASSTVRGLTF. The variable domain in full, completed from reference TRBV11-2 and TRBJ1-2, reads EAGVAQSPRYKIIEKRQSVAFWCNPISGHATLYWYQQILGQGPKLLIQFQNNGVVDDSQLPKDRFSAERLKGVDSTLKIQPAKLEDSAVYLCASSTVRGLTFGSGTRLTVV.

The V and J genes are TRBV11-3 and TRBJ2-1, with TRBD2 matching 8 bases. V was pared by 5 bases and J by 5 bases, with 11 bases of the junction left unmatched. This CDR3 region has 16 residues. Per the germline V gene, CDR1 is SGHNT and CDR2 is YENEEA. CDR3 loop: CASSPDAGGVNNEQFF. CDR3 coding DNA: TGTGCCAGCAGCCCAGATGCGGGGGGCGTCAACAATGAGCAGTTCTTC.

The V call is TRBV9, the J call TRBJ2-1, with TRBD2 matching 10 bases. Germline assignment: CDR1 SGDLS and CDR2 YYNGEE. J was trimmed by 4 bases and V by 0 bases; bases with no gene match: 4. The CDR3 is made up of 16 amino acids. The CDR3 DNA reads TGTGCCAGCAGCGTAGCTACTAGCGGGATTTACAATGAGCAGTTCTTC. Translated: CASSVATSGIYNEQFF.

The genes are TRBV6-1 and TRBJ2-7, with 7 positions matching TRBD1. J was trimmed by 5 bases and V by 7 bases; bases with no gene match: 2. Germline values: CDR1 MNHNS, CDR2 SASEGT. The CDR3 has 11 amino acids. The CDR3 DNA follows: TGTGCCAGCACAGGGGGAAACGAGCAGTACTTC. Translated: CASTGGNEQYF.

This clone was picked up one time. This chain uses TRBV10-3 with TRBJ2-7, with TRBD2 identical over 8 bases. Losses at the gene ends were 10 bases for V and 1 base for J; bases not matched to a gene: 12. Per the germline V gene, CDR1 is ENHRY and CDR2 is SYGVKD. This CDR3 is 15 amino acids long. The CDR3 bases are TGTGCCACAGCCTCCGGGGTAGCGGGGTCCTACGAGCAGTACTTC. It specifies CATASGVAGSYEQYF.

The gene calls are TRBV11-3 and TRBJ2-3, with 10 nucleotides matching TRBD1. Trimming at V came to 5 bases and at J to 1 base, leaving 6 bases not matched to a gene. Per the germline V gene, CDR1 is SGHNT and CDR2 is YENEEA. The CDR3 contains 16 residues. The CDR3 spells CASSPGQGLGTDTQYF. The DNA for the CDR3 is TGTGCCAGCAGCCCGGGACAGGGGTTAGGCACAGATACGCAGTATTTT. The full variable domain, completed using reference TRBV11-3 and TRBJ2-3, is EAGVVQSPRYKIIEKKQPVAFWCNPISGHNTLYWYLQNLGQGPELLIRYENEEAVDDSQLPKDRFSAERLKGVDSTLKIQPAELGDSAVYLCASSPGQGLGTDTQYFGPGTRLTVL.

This chain links TRBV5-1 with TRBJ2-3; TRBD2 aligns across 13 bases. The CDR3 has 17 residues. Germline V gene lookup returns CDR1 SGHRS and CDR2 YFSETQ. V dropped 4 bases and J dropped 10; count of bases not matched to a gene: 15. The CDR3 sequence is CASSLGTSGNLLISQYF. DNA of the CDR3: TGCGCCAGCAGCCTAGGGACTAGCGGGAACCTCCTTATTTCGCAGTATTTT.

The chain recombines TRBV5-1 with TRBJ2-5, with TRBD2 matching over 7 bases. CDR3 length equals 14 residues. V shed 0 bases, J shed 3 bases, and the junction held 2 bases outside the gene matches. CDR1 and CDR2 from the germline V gene are SGHRS and YFSETQ. The CDR3 region is CASSLGTSEETQYF. The CDR3 DNA is TGCGCCAGCAGCTTGGGGACTAGTGAAGAGACCCAGTACTTC.

The chain is built from TRBV5-1 and TRBJ2-3, with 11 bases fitting TRBD2. This CDR3 has 18 residues. V lost 0 bases, J lost 2 bases, and 8 bases stayed unmatched. Germline CDR1 reads SGHRS; CDR2 reads YFSETQ. CDR3: CASSLGVAGGPATDTQYF. The CDR3 bases are TGCGCCAGCAGCTTGGGGGTAGCGGGAGGGCCCGCCACAGATACGCAGTATTTT.

This chain connects TRBV27 to TRBJ2-2; 8 bases agree with TRBD2. From germline, CDR1 is MNHEY and CDR2 SMNVEV (reference sequence). CDR3 length equals 16 residues. V shed 9 bases, J shed 2 bases, and the junction held 11 bases outside the gene matches. CDR3 DNA: TGTGCCAGTATCCAGCGGGGGCCCCCCAACACCGGGGAGCTGTTTTTT. Translation gives CASIQRGPPNTGELFF.

The gene calls are TRBV18 and TRBJ2-7; 10 bases match TRBD1. CDR1 is KGHSH and CDR2 is LQKENI in the germline V gene. The CDR3 spans 14 residues. The trim removed 6 bases at V and 5 bases at J, leaving 7 bases unmatched. The CDR3 DNA reads as TGTGCCAGCTCTCAGACAGGGGGCTTCCACGAGCAGTACTTC. Translated, it gives CASSQTGGFHEQYF.

This chain connects TRBV19 to TRBJ1-5, with TRBD1 as a possible D gene (5 bases). Per germline, CDR1 LNHDA and CDR2 SQIVND (reference sequence). V was trimmed by 5 bases and J by 0 bases, leaving 20 bases between them. This CDR3 is built from 18 residues. CDR3 loop: CASSPSTARPNSNQPQHF. The CDR3 DNA follows: TGTGCCAGTAGTCCTTCGACAGCCCGCCCAAATAGCAATCAGCCCCAGCATTTT.

V is TRBV6-5 and J is TRBJ2-7, with D perhaps TRBD1 (6 bases). The CDR3 spans 12 residues. V was trimmed by 0 bases and J by 11 bases, leaving 11 bases between them. The germline V gene has CDR1 MNHEY and CDR2 SVGAGI. In nucleotides, the CDR3 is TGTGCCAGCAGTTACTCGAGGGGGATGAAGTACTTC. This gives the protein CASSYSRGMKYF.